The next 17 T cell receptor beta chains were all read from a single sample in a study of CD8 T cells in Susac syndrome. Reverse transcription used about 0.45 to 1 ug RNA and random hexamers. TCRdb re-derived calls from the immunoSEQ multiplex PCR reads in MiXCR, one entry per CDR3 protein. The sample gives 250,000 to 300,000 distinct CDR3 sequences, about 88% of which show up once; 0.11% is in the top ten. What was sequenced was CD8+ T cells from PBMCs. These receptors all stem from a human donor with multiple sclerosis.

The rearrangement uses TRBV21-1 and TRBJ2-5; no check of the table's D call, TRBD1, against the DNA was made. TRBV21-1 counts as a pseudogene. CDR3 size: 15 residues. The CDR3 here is CASSKARTVRETQYF. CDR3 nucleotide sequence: TGTGCCAGCAGCAAAGCGAGGACAGTGCGAGAGACCCAGTACTTC.

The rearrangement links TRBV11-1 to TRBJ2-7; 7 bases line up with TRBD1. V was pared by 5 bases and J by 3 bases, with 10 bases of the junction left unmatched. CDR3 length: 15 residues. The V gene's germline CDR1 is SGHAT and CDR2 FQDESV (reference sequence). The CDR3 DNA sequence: TGTGCCAGCAGCCGGGGTCGGGACAGTTTCTACGAGCAGTACTTC. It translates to CASSRGRDSFYEQYF. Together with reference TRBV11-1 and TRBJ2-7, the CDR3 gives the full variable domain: EAEVAQSPRYKITEKSQAVAFWCDPISGHATLYWYRQILGQGPELLVQFQDESVVDDSQLPKDRFSAERLKGVDSTLKIQPAELGDSAMYLCASSRGRDSFYEQYFGPGTRLTVT.

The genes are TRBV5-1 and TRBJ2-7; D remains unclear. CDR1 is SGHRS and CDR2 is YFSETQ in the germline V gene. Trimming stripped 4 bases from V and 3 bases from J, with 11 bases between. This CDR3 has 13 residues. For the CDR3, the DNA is TGCGCCAGCAGCAAGACGGCAGGCTACGAGCAGTACTTC. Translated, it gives CASSKTAGYEQYF.

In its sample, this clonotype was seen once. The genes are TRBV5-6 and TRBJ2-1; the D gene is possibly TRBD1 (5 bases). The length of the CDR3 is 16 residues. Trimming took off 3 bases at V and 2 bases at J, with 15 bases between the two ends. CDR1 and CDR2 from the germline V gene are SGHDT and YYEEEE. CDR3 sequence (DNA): TGTGCCAGCAGCTATAGGACAAAACCCACCTACAATGAGCAGTTCTTC. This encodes CASSYRTKPTYNEQFF.

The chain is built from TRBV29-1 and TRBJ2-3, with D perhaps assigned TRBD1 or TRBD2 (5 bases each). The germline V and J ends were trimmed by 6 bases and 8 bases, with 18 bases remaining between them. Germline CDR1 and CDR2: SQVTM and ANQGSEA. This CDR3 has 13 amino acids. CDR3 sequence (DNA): TGCAGCGTGAGATACGGGGACCCGAGTACGCAGTATTTT. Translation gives CSVRYGDPSTQYF.

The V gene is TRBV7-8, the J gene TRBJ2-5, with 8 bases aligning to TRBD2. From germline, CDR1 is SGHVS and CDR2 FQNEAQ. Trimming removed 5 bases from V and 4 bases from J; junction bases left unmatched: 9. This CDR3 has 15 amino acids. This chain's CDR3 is CASSTSGSGTETQYF. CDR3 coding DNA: TGTGCCAGCAGCACCTCGGGTAGCGGGACAGAGACCCAGTACTTC.

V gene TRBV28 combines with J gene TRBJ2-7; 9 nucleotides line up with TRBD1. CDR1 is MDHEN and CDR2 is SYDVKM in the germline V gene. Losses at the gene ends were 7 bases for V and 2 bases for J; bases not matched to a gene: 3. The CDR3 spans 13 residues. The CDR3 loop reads CASTRDRAYEQYF. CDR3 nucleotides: TGTGCCAGCACTCGGGACAGGGCCTACGAGCAGTACTTC.

In DNA, the CDR3 is TGTGCCAGCAGCGACGACAGGAGTAAGACCCAGTACTTC. Translation: CASSDDRSKTQYF. J is TRBJ2-5 and V is TRBV9; D might be TRBD1 (6 bases). This CDR3 has 13 amino acids. The germline V and J ends were trimmed by 3 bases and 6 bases, with 12 bases remaining between them. The germline V gene has CDR1 SGDLS and CDR2 YYNGEE.

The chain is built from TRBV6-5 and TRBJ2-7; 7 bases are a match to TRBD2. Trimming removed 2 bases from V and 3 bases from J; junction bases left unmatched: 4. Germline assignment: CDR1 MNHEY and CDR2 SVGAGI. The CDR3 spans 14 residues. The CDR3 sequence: CASSYASGLYEQYF. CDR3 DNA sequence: TGTGCCAGCAGTTACGCTAGCGGCCTCTACGAGCAGTACTTC.

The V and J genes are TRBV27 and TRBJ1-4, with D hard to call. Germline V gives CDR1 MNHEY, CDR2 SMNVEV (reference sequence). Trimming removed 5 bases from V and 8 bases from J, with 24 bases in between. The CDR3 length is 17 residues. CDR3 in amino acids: CASSHQIPAGTEEKLFF. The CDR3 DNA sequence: TGTGCCAGCAGTCACCAAATCCCCGCTGGTACGGAGGAAAAACTGTTTTTT. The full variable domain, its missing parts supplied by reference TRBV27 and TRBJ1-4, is EAQVTQNPRYLITVTGKKLTVTCSQNMNHEYMSWYRQDPGLGLRQIYYSMNVEVTDKGDVPEGYKVSRKEKRNFPLILESPSPNQTSLYFCASSHQIPAGTEEKLFFGSGTQLSVL.

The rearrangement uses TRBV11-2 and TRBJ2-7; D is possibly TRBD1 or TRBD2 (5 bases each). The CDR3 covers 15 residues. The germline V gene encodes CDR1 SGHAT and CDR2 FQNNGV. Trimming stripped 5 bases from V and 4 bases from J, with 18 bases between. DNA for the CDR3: TGTGCCAGCAGCGCTGATGGTTGGGGGTCGTACGAGCAGTACTTC. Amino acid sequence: CASSADGWGSYEQYF.

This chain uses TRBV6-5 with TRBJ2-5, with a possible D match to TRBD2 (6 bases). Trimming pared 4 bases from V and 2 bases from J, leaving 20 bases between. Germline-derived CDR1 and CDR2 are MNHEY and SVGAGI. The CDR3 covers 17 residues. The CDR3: CASSWGDSFSKQETQYF. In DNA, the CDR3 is TGTGCCAGCAGTTGGGGGGACTCTTTCTCAAAGCAAGAGACCCAGTACTTC.

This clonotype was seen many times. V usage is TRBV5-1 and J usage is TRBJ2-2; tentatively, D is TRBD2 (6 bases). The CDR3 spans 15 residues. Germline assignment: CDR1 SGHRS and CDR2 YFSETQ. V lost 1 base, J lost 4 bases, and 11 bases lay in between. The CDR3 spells CASSLSGAGTGELFF. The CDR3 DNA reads TGCGCCAGCAGCTTGTCGGGAGCAGGCACCGGGGAGCTGTTTTTT.

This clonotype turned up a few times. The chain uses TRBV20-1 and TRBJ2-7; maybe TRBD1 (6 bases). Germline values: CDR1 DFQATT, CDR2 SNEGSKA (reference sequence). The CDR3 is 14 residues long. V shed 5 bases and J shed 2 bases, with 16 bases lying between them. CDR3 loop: CSAPYRDKTYEQYF. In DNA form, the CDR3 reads TGCAGTGCTCCGTACCGGGACAAGACCTACGAGCAGTACTTC.

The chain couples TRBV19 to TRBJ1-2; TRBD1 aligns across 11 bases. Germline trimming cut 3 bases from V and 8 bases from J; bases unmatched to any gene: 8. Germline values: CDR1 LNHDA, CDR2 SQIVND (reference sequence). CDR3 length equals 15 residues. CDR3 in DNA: TGTGCCAGTAGTATGTCCGGGACAGGGGGATCGGGCTACACCTTC. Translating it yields CASSMSGTGGSGYTF. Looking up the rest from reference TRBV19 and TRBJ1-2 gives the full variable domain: DGGITQSPKYLFRKEGQNVTLSCEQNLNHDAMYWYRQDPGQGLRLIYYSQIVNDFQKGDIAEGYSVSREKKESFPLTVTSAQKNPTAFYLCASSMSGTGGSGYTFGSGTRLTVV.

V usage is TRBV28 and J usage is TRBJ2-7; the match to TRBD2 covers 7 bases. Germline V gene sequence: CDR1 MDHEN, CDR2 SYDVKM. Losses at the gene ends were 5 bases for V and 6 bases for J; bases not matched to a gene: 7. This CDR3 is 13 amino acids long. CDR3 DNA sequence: TGTGCCAGCAGTCCCCGGGACTACCTCGAGCAGTACTTC. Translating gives CASSPRDYLEQYF.

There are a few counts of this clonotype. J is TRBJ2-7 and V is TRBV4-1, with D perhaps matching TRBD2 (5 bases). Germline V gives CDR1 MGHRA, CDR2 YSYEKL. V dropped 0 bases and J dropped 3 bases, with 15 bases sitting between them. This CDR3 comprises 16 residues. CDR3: CASSQDRLERSYEQYF. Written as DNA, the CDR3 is TGCGCCAGCAGCCAAGATCGTTTGGAGCGGAGCTACGAGCAGTACTTC.